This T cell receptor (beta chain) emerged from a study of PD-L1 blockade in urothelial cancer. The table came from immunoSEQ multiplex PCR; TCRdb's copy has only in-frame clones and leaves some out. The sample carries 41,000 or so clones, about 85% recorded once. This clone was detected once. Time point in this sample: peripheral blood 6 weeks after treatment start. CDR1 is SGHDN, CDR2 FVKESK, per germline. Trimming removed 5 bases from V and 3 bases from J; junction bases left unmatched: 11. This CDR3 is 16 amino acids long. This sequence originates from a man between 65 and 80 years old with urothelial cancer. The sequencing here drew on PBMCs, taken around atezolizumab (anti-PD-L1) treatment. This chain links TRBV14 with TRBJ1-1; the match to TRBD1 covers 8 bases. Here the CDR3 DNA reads TGTGCCAGCAGCGTACTACCGACAGGGGTGCACACTGAAGCTTTCTTT. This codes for CASSVLPTGVHTEAFF.